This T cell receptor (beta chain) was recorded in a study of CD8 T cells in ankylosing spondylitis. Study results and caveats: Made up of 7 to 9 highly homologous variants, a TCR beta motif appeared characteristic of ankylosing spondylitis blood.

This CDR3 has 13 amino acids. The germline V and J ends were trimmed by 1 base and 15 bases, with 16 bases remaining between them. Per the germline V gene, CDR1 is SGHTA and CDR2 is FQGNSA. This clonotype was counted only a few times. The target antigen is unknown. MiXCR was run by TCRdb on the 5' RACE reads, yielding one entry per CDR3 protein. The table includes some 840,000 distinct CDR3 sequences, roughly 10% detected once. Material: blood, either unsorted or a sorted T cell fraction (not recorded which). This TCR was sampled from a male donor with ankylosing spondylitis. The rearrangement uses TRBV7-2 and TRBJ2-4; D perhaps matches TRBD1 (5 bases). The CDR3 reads CASSLEDGRVVYF. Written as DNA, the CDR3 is TGTGCCAGCAGCTTAGAGGACGGCAGGGTTGTGTACTTC. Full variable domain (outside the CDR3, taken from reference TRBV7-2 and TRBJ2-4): GAGVSQSPSNKVTEKGKDVELRCDPISGHTALYWYRQSLGQGLEFLIYFQGNSAPDKSGLPSDRFSAERTGGSVSTLTIQRTQQEDSAVYLCASSLEDGRVVYFGAGTRLSVL.